What follows are 22 T cell receptor beta chains derived from one specimen sequenced in a study of T cell responses to AZD1222 COVID-19 vaccine. The data were produced by immunoSEQ multiplex PCR, yet TCRdb's version contains in-frame clones alone and is incomplete. The repertoire holds approximately 150,000 clones, with about 89% as singletons. The specimen was peripheral blood, collected on day 0 of AZD1222 vaccination. The receptor source for this set is an adult in good health.

The chain has TRBV19 and TRBJ1-2; 10 bases fit TRBD1. This CDR3 contains 15 residues. Germline-derived CDR1 and CDR2 are LNHDA and SQIVND (reference sequence). V lost 7 bases, J lost 7 bases, and 12 bases stayed unmatched. The CDR3 is CASTTTGGVVAGYTF. As DNA, the CDR3 is TGTGCCAGTACCACGACAGGGGGCGTTGTTGCTGGCTACACCTTC.

The rearrangement uses TRBV14 and TRBJ1-1; D possibly corresponds to TRBD1 (6 bases). The CDR3 runs 16 residues. Germline V gene data show CDR1 as SGHDN and CDR2 as FVKESK. V dropped 4 bases and J dropped 4 bases, with 19 bases sitting between them. CDR3 in amino acids: CASSLVEIQGGTEAFF. CDR3 nucleotides: TGTGCCAGCAGCCTTGTCGAAATACAGGGCGGCACTGAAGCTTTCTTT.

The V gene is TRBV19, the J gene TRBJ1-5; a weak D match, TRBD1 (5 bases). Trimming left V 3 bases short and J 1 base short, with 10 bases between. Germline V gene lookup returns CDR1 LNHDA and CDR2 SQIVND (reference sequence). The CDR3 runs 15 residues. CDR3 in amino acids: CASSMDRGSNQPQHF. In DNA, the CDR3 is TGTGCCAGTAGTATGGACCGGGGCAGCAATCAGCCCCAGCATTTT. Complete variable domain (other parts from reference TRBV19 and TRBJ1-5): DGGITQSPKYLFRKEGQNVTLSCEQNLNHDAMYWYRQDPGQGLRLIYYSQIVNDFQKGDIAEGYSVSREKKESFPLTVTSAQKNPTAFYLCASSMDRGSNQPQHFGDGTRLSIL.

The genes are TRBV5-6 and TRBJ2-5, with 7 bases fitting TRBD1. The CDR3 spans 13 residues. V lost 3 bases, J lost 4 bases, and 3 bases stayed unmatched. From germline, CDR1 is SGHDT and CDR2 YYEEEE. The CDR3 DNA is TGTGCCAGCAGCTACTACAGGGGAGAGACCCAGTACTTC. It encodes CASSYYRGETQYF.

The V gene is TRBV5-8, the J gene TRBJ1-3, with D perhaps TRBD1 (5 bases). Germline CDR1 is SGHTS and CDR2 is YDEGEE. The CDR3 runs 15 residues. V was clipped by 5 bases and J by 7 bases, with 19 bases between them. The CDR3 loop is CASSHPGRLVNTIYF. The CDR3 coding sequence is TGTGCCAGCAGTCATCCGGGACGGCTGGTGAACACCATATATTTT.

The chain recombines TRBV2 with TRBJ1-5; 8 positions match TRBD1. V lost 2 bases and J lost 6; bases outside the gene matches: 3. Germline CDR1 and CDR2: SNHLY and FYNNEI. The CDR3 extends over 14 amino acids. The CDR3 is CASSEQGASQPQHF. The CDR3 nucleotides are TGTGCCAGCAGTGAACAGGGGGCTAGTCAGCCCCAGCATTTT.

The gene calls are TRBV5-1 and TRBJ2-1, with 8 bases that match TRBD2. The J segment lost 7 bases and the V segment lost 1 base, leaving 7 bases of the junction unmatched. This CDR3 is 15 amino acids long. Germline CDR1 reads SGHRS; CDR2 reads YFSETQ. The CDR3 region is CASSLTTGGPNEQFF. In nucleotides, the CDR3 is TGCGCCAGCAGCTTGACGACGGGGGGGCCGAATGAGCAGTTCTTC.

CDR3 DNA: TGTGCCAGCAGCAGTAGGGCACAGGGCTATAATTCACCCCTCCACTTT. Translating it yields CASSSRAQGYNSPLHF. The V and J genes are TRBV7-4 and TRBJ1-6; the D gene is possibly TRBD1 (6 bases). The CDR3 has 16 residues. The V and J ends lost 5 bases and 3 bases respectively, with 14 bases between them. Looked up from germline, CDR1 is SGHVT and CDR2 is SQSDAQ.

This clone appeared a few times. The chain links TRBV7-6 to TRBJ1-1; D uncertain. The CDR3 is made up of 15 amino acids. Germline V gene lookup returns CDR1 SGHVS and CDR2 FNYEAQ. V was trimmed by 2 bases and J by 1 base, leaving 11 bases between them. CDR3 region: CASSLHPRRNTEAFF. CDR3 sequence (DNA): TGTGCCAGCAGCTTACATCCCCGTCGGAACACTGAAGCTTTCTTT.

This clone was seen once. The chain combines TRBV5-1 with TRBJ2-1, with D possibly being TRBD1 or TRBD2 (6 bases each). CDR3 length equals 15 residues. Trimming removed 0 bases at V and 2 bases at J, with 9 bases between. The germline CDR1 and CDR2 sequences are SGHRS and YFSETQ. The chain's CDR3 is CASSLAGATYNEQFF. CDR3 DNA sequence: TGCGCCAGCAGCTTGGCGGGGGCCACCTACAATGAGCAGTTCTTC.

The CDR3 sequence: CASSPTTQVPGYTF. CDR3 DNA sequence: TGCGCCAGCAGCCCAACTACACAGGTTCCTGGCTACACCTTC. V gene TRBV4-1 combines with J gene TRBJ1-2; perhaps TRBD1 as D (5 bases). Germline loops: CDR1 MGHRA, CDR2 YSYEKL. Trimming left V 4 bases short and J 7 bases short, with 16 bases between. The CDR3 extends over 14 amino acids.

V is TRBV27 and J is TRBJ1-1; D perhaps matches TRBD1 (5 bases). Trimming shortened V by 10 bases and J by 0 bases, and 18 bases separated the two germline ends. Germline-derived CDR1 and CDR2 are MNHEY and SMNVEV (reference sequence). The CDR3 is made up of 15 amino acids. CDR3 sequence: CANPPGGSLNTEAFF. The CDR3 DNA reads TGTGCCAACCCCCCGGGGGGGAGCTTGAACACTGAAGCTTTCTTT.

The chain combines TRBV7-2 with TRBJ2-7; TRBD1 might be the D (6 bases). The germline CDR1 and CDR2 sequences are SGHTA and FQGNSA. Trimming left V 6 bases short and J 5 bases short, with 20 bases between. The CDR3 runs to 15 residues. The CDR3 region has the DNA TGTGCCAGCAGGCGAGGGGGTGAATCCGTCCACGAGCAGTACTTC. Translation: CASRRGGESVHEQYF. Full variable domain (rest looked up from reference TRBV7-2 and TRBJ2-7): GAGVSQSPSNKVTEKGKDVELRCDPISGHTALYWYRQSLGQGLEFLIYFQGNSAPDKSGLPSDRFSAERTGGSVSTLTIQRTQQEDSAVYLCASRRGGESVHEQYFGPGTRLTVT.

The chain combines TRBV18 with TRBJ1-3, with 9 nucleotides matching TRBD1. There are 16 residues in the CDR3. CDR1 KGHSH and CDR2 LQKENI come from the germline V gene. Trimming took 2 bases from V and 0 from J; bases not matched to a gene: 2. The CDR3 protein is CASSPGTGNSGNTIYF. As DNA, the CDR3 is TGTGCCAGCTCACCAGGGACAGGGAACTCTGGAAACACCATATATTTT.

V gene TRBV28 combines with J gene TRBJ2-7, with D possibly matching TRBD2 (6 bases). V shed 7 bases and J shed 6 bases, with 19 bases lying between them. This CDR3 spans 14 amino acids. Per germline, CDR1 MDHEN and CDR2 SYDVKM. The CDR3, as DNA: TGTGCCAGCACAGGGCGGGGCAGGGAGGTCGAGCAGTACTTC. Its protein is CASTGRGREVEQYF.

This clone was seen at least ten times. This sequence joins TRBV7-2 and TRBJ2-7; 7 bases agree with TRBD1. Looked up from germline, CDR1 is SGHTA and CDR2 is FQGNSA. V shed 1 base, J shed 1 base, and the junction held 4 bases outside the gene matches. This CDR3 spans 15 amino acids. The CDR3 loop is CASSLVWTGSYEQYF. The DNA for the CDR3 is TGTGCCAGCAGCTTAGTGTGGACAGGATCCTACGAGCAGTACTTC.

The gene calls are TRBV9 and TRBJ2-1, with TRBD2 matching over 10 bases. This CDR3 region has 15 residues. Germline CDR1 reads SGDLS; CDR2 reads YYNGEE. Trimming at V came to 3 bases and at J to 5 bases, leaving 5 bases not matched to a gene. CDR3 DNA: TGTGCCAGCAGCGCCCTAGCGGGAGAGAACAATGAGCAGTTCTTC. Amino acids: CASSALAGENNEQFF.

There are a few counts of this clone. The rearrangement uses TRBV7-9 and TRBJ1-1; D gene ambiguous. Germline assignment: CDR1 SEHNR and CDR2 FQNEAQ (reference sequence). The CDR3 totals 19 residues. V shed 8 bases and J shed 12 bases, with 40 bases lying between them. The CDR3: CASRPLIGNFSLSLTKTFF. In DNA, the CDR3 is TGTGCCAGCCGGCCCTTGATAGGGAACTTCAGCCTCAGCCTAACTAAGACTTTCTTT.

The J gene is TRBJ1-3, the V gene TRBV24-1; D may be TRBD1 (5 bases). Trimming removed 9 bases from V and 4 bases from J, with 24 bases in between. CDR3 size: 17 residues. Germline CDR1 KGHDR, CDR2 SFDVKD. This CDR3 reads CATLAGRIKRKGNTIYF. DNA for the CDR3: TGTGCCACCCTCGCAGGGCGAATTAAAAGGAAAGGAAACACCATATATTTT.

The chain employs TRBV7-2 and TRBJ2-6; no clear D. Germline CDR1 is SGHTA and CDR2 is FQGNSA. The CDR3 has 16 residues. V shed 0 bases and J shed 0 bases, with 6 bases lying between them. The CDR3 reads CASSLAVSSGANVLTF. CDR3 DNA sequence: TGTGCCAGCAGCTTAGCTGTGAGCTCTGGGGCCAACGTCCTGACTTTC. Full variable domain (rest looked up from reference TRBV7-2 and TRBJ2-6): GAGVSQSPSNKVTEKGKDVELRCDPISGHTALYWYRQSLGQGLEFLIYFQGNSAPDKSGLPSDRFSAERTGGSVSTLTIQRTQQEDSAVYLCASSLAVSSGANVLTFGAGSRLTVL.

CDR3 DNA sequence: TGTGCCAGTGCACGGGAAACAGGAGAGACCCAGTACTTC. It specifies CASARETGETQYF. The chain has TRBV19 and TRBJ2-5; the D call may be TRBD1 or TRBD2 (5 bases each). The CDR3 covers 13 residues. Germline V gene lookup returns CDR1 LNHDA and CDR2 SQIVND (reference sequence). V was cut by 8 bases and J by 4 bases, with 14 bases left in between.

The rearrangement joins TRBV6-5 to TRBJ1-3, with 9 bases aligning to TRBD1. The CDR3 extends over 16 amino acids. Germline V lookup: CDR1 MNHEY, CDR2 SVGAGI. V trimming: 0 bases; J trimming: 1 base; junction bases outside the gene matches: 1. CDR3 in amino acids: CASSYSQGASGNTIYF. DNA for the CDR3: TGTGCCAGCAGTTACTCACAGGGGGCATCTGGAAACACCATATATTTT.